This note documents a single TCR beta chain sequence. The antigen is not known. This sample is part of a study of cytomegalovirus exposure and HLA in healthy donors. Study-level background: Of over 350 genotyped donors, roughly 81% grouped in the Caucasian-associated ancestry cluster.

CDR3 length: 14 amino acids. J was trimmed by 1 base and V by 5 bases; bases with no gene match: 4. Germline V gene data show CDR1 as SEHNR and CDR2 as FQNEAQ (reference sequence). Vbeta (60) and Jbeta (13) primers were used in the PCR. Clones were sequenced by immunoSEQ multiplex PCR, and TCRdb holds only the in-frame ones, with some missing. Of approximately 110,000 clones listed, 79% were seen once; the top ten hold 3.1%. Regarding the study as a whole: Across HLA loci, a later analysis found differing TCR association rates, with DRB1 most and HLA-C fewest. Many donors shared some public TCRs, even though most TCR sequences were rare. Previously analyzed data showed that most TCR beta V segments were productive at a frequency of about 87% or about 30%.

Material for sequencing was PBMCs. The chain employs TRBV7-9 and TRBJ1-1; 7 bases match TRBD1. The source is a middle-aged woman in good health and CMV-seronegative. This chain's CDR3 is CASSLTGENTEAFF. CDR3 in DNA: TGTGCCAGCAGCCTAACAGGGGAGAACACTGAAGCTTTCTTT.